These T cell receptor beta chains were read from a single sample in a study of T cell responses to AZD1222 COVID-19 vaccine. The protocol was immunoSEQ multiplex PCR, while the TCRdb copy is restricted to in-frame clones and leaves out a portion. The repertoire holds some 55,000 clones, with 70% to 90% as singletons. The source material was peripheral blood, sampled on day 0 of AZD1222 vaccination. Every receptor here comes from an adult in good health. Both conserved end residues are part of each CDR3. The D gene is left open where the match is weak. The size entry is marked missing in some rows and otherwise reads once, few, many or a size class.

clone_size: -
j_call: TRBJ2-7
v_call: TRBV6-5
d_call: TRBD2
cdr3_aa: CASRSGTSGNYEQYF
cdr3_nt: TGTGCCAGCAGATCCGGGACTAGCGGGAACTACGAGCAGTACTTC

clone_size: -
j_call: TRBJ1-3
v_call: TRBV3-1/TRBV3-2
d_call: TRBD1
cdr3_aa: CASSLRRTGASSGNTIYF
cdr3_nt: TGTGCCAGCAGCCTCCGAAGGACAGGCGCTAGCTCTGGAAACACCATATATTTT

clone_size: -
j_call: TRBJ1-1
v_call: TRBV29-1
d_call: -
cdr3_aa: CSVEVGENTEAFF
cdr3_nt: TGCAGCGTTGAAGTAGGGGAGAACACTGAAGCTTTCTTT

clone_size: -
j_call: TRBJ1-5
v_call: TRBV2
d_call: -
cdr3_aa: CASSERHQPQHF
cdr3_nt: TGTGCCAGCAGTGAAAGGCATCAGCCCCAGCATTTT

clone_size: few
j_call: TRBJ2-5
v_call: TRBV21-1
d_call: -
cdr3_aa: CASSLHSGKETQYF
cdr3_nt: TGTGCCAGCAGCCTTCATAGCGGGAAAGAGACCCAGTACTTC

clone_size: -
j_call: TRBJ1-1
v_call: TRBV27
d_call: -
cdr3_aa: CASSLGGGDTEAFF
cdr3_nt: TGTGCCAGCAGTTTAGGAGGGGGTGACACTGAAGCTTTCTTT

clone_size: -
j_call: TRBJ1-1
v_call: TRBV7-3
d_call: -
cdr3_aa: CASSLRWDTEAFF
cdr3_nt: TGTGCCAGCAGCTTAAGGTGGGACACTGAAGCTTTCTTT

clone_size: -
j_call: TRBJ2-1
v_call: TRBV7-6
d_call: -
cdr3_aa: CASSLEADHNEQFF
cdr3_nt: TGTGCCAGCAGCTTAGAAGCGGACCACAATGAGCAGTTCTTC

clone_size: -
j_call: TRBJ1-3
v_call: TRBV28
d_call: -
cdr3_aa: CASGWEAGNTIYF
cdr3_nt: TGTGCCAGCGGATGGGAAGCTGGAAACACCATATATTTT

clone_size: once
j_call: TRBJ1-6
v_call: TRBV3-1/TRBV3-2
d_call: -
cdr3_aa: CASSPHEFNNSPLHF
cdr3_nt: TGTGCCAGCAGCCCGCACGAGTTCAACAATTCACCCCTCCACTTT

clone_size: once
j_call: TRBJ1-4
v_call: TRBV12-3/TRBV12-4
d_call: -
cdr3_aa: CASSLDRPEKLFF
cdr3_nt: TGTGCCAGCAGTCTTGACAGGCCGGAAAAACTGTTTTTT

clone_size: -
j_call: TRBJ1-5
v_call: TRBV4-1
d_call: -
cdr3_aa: CASSQLPYQPQHF
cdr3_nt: TGCGCCAGCAGCCAACTTCCTTATCAGCCCCAGCATTTT

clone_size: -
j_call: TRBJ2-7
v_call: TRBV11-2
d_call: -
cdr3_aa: CASSRDFYEQYF
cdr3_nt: TGTGCCAGCAGCCGGGACTTCTACGAGCAGTACTTC

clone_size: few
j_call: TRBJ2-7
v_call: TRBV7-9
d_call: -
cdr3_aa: CASSLETEPWGQYF
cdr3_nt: TGTGCCAGCAGCCTTGAGACAGAGCCTTGGGGGCAGTACTTC

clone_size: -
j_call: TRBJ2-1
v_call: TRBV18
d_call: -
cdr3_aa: CASSPPRGNNEQFF
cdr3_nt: TGTGCCAGCTCACCACCGAGGGGCAACAATGAGCAGTTCTTC

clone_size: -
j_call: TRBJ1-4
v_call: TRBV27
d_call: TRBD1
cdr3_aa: CASRSPGTGGEKLFF
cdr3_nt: TGTGCCAGCCGGTCCCCCGGGACAGGGGGGGAAAAACTGTTTTTT